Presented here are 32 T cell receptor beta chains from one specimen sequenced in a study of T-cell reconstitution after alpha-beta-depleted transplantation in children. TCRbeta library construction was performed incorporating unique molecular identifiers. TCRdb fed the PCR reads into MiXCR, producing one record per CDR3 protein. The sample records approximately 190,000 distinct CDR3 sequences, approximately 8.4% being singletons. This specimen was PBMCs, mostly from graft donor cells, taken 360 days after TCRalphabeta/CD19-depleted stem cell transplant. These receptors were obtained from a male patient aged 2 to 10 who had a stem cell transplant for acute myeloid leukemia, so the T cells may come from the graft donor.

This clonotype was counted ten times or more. The CDR3 nucleotides are TGTGCCAGCAGTTTTGACGCGGACTCCTACGAGCAGTACTTC. Translating gives CASSFDADSYEQYF. The V call is TRBV12-3 or TRBV12-4, the J call TRBJ2-7; D remains unclear. The CDR3 covers 14 residues. The ends were cut back, 3 bases at V and 0 bases at J, with 9 bases in the middle.

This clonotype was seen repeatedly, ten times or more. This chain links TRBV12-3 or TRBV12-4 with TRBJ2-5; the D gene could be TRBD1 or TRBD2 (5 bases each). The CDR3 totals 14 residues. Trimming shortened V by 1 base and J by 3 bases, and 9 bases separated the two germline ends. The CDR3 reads CASSLVGTEETQYF. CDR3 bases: TGTGCCAGCAGTTTAGTCGGGACGGAAGAGACCCAGTACTTC.

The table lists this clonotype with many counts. CDR3: CASSSLNYYTGREVGQPQHF. The CDR3 DNA is TGTGCCAGCAGCTCCTTAAACTATTACACAGGGCGCGAGGTCGGTCAGCCCCAGCATTTT. This chain connects TRBV7-6 to TRBJ1-5, with D possibly TRBD1 on 6 matching bases. V was shortened by 4 bases and J by 6 bases, with 31 bases between the two germline ends. CDR3 length equals 20 residues. CDR1 and CDR2 (germline): SGHVS, FNYEAQ.

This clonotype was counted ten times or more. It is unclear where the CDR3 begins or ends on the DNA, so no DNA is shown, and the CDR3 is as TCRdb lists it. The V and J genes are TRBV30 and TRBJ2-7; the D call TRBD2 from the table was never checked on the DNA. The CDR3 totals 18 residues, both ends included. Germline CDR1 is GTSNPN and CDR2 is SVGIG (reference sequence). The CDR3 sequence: CAWSVLVLLAQYPWEQYF.

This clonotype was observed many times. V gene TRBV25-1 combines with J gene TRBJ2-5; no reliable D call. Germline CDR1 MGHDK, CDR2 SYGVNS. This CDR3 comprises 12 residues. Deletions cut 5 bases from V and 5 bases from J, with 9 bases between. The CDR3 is CASSKLWETQYF. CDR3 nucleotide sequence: TGTGCCAGCAGTAAACTCTGGGAGACCCAGTACTTC.

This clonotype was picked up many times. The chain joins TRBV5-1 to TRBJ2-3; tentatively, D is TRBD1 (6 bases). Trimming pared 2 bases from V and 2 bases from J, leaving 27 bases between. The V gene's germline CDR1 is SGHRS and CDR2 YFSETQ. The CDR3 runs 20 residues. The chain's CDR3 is CASSFNREEAHGVHTDTQYF. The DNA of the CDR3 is TGCGCCAGCAGCTTCAACAGGGAAGAGGCACACGGGGTCCACACAGATACGCAGTATTTT.

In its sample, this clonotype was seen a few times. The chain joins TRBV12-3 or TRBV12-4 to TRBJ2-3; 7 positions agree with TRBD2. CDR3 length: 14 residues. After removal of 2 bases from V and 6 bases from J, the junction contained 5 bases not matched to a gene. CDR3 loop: CASSLWGGKDTQYF. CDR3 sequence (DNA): TGTGCCAGCAGTTTATGGGGGGGGAAGGATACGCAGTATTTT.

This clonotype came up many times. The DNA for the CDR3 is TGTGCCAGCAGCTCGGGACTCCCGGCGTACACCGGGGAGCTGTTTTTT. It encodes CASSSGLPAYTGELFF. This chain uses TRBV12-3 or TRBV12-4 with TRBJ2-2, with D possibly matching TRBD2 (6 bases). The CDR3 is 16 residues long. Trimming stripped 6 bases from V and 3 bases from J, with 17 bases between.

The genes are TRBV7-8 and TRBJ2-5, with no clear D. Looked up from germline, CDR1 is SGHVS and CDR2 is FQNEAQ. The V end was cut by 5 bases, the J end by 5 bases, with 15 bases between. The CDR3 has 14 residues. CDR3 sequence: CASSVKRSSETQYF. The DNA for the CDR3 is TGTGCCAGCAGCGTAAAAAGATCGTCTGAGACCCAGTACTTC.

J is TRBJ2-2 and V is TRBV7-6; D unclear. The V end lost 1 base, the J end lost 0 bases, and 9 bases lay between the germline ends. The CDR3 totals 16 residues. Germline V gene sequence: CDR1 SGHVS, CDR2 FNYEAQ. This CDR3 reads CASSLVAQPNTGELFF. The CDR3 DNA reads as TGTGCCAGCAGCTTAGTCGCACAGCCGAACACCGGGGAGCTGTTTTTT.

CDR3 in amino acids: CASSHRNRDGNIQYF. The DNA of the CDR3 is TGTGCCAGCAGTCACAGAAACAGGGATGGAAACATTCAGTACTTC. The chain couples TRBV12-3 or TRBV12-4 to TRBJ2-4, with D perhaps TRBD1 (6 bases). Trimming stripped 5 bases from V and 6 bases from J, with 17 bases between. The CDR3 is 15 residues long.

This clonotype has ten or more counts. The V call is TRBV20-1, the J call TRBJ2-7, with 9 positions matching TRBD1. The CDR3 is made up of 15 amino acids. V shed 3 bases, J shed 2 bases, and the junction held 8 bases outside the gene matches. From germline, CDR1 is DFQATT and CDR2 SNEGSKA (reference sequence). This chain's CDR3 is CSASPGTGIPYEQYV. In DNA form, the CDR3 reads TGCAGTGCTAGCCCCGGGACAGGGATCCCCTACGAGCAGTACGTC.

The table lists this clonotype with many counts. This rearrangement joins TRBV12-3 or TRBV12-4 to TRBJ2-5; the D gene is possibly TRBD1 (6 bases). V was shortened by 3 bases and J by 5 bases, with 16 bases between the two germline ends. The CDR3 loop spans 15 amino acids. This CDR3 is CASSFRQGKWETQYF. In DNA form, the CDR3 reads TGTGCCAGCAGTTTCAGGCAGGGGAAATGGGAGACCCAGTACTTC.

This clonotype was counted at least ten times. CDR3 in DNA: TGTGCCAGCAGCTTGACGGGACAGGGGAACATTCAGTACTTC. This sequence encodes CASSLTGQGNIQYF. The genes are TRBV7-9 and TRBJ2-4; 10 nucleotides agree with TRBD1. This CDR3 contains 14 residues. Germline CDR1 is SEHNR and CDR2 is FQNEAQ (reference sequence). V lost 3 bases, J lost 7 bases, and 3 bases stayed unmatched.

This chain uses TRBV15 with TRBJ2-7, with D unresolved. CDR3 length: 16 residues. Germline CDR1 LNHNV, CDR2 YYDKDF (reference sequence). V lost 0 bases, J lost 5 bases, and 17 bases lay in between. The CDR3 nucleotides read TGTGCCACCAGCAGAGATCCCCGCCAGGTTCCAGACGAGCAGTACTTC. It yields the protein CATSRDPRQVPDEQYF.

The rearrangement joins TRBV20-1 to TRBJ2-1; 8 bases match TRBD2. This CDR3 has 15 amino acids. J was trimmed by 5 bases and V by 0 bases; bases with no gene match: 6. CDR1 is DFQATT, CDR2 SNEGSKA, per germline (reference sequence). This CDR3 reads CSARDQTSVDNEQFF. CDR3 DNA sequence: TGCAGTGCTAGAGATCAGACTAGCGTTGACAATGAGCAGTTCTTC.

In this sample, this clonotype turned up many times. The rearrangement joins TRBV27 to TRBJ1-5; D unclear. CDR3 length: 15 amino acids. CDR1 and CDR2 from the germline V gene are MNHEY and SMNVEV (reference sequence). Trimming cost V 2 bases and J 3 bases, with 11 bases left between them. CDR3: CASSLTYGPNQPQHF. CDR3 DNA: TGTGCCAGCAGTTTAACCTACGGCCCCAATCAGCCCCAGCATTTT.

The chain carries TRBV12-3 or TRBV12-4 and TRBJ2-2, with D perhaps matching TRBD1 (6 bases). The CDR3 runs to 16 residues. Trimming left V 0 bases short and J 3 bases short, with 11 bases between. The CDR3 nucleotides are TGTGCCAGCAGTTTAGCCCGGGACATCTACACCGGGGAGCTGTTTTTT. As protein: CASSLARDIYTGELFF.

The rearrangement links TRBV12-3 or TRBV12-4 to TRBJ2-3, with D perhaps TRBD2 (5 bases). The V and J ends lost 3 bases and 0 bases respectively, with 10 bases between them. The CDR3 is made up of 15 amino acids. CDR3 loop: CASSFRRLSTDTQYF. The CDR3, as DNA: TGTGCCAGCAGTTTCCGGAGGCTTAGCACAGATACGCAGTATTTT.

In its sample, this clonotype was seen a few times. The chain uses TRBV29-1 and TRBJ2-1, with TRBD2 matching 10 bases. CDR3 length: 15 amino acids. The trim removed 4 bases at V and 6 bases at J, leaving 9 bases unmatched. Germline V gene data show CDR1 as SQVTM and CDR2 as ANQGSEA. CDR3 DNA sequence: TGCAGCGTTGGGGGGAAGAGCGGGAGGGGCAATGAGCAGTTCTTC. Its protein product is CSVGGKSGRGNEQFF.

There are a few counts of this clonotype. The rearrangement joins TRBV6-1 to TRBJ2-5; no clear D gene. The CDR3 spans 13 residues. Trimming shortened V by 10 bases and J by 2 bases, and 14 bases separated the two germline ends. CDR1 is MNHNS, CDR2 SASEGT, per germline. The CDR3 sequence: CATGQQPQETQYF. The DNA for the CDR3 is TGTGCCACCGGCCAACAACCGCAAGAGACCCAGTACTTC.

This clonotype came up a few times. The CDR3 loop is CASSALGGNNEKLFF. The CDR3 DNA reads TGCGCCAGCAGCGCGCTGGGGGGCAATAATGAAAAACTGTTTTTT. The V gene is TRBV5-1, the J gene TRBJ1-4, with a tentative D call TRBD1 (6 bases). This CDR3 is 15 amino acids long. Germline CDR1 SGHRS, CDR2 YFSETQ. Trimming removed 4 bases from V and 4 bases from J, with 14 bases in between. The variable domain in full, with the rest retrieved from reference TRBV5-1 and TRBJ1-4, is KAGVTQTPRYLIKTRGQQVTLSCSPISGHRSVSWYQQTPGQGLQFLFEYFSETQRNKGNFPGRFSGRQFSNSRSEMNVSTLELGDSALYLCASSALGGNNEKLFFGSGTQLSVL.

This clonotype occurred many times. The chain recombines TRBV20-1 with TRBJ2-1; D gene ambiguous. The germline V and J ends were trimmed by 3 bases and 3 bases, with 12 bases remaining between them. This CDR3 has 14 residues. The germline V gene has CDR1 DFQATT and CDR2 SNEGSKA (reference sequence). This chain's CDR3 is CSASHGIVYNEQFF. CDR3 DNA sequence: TGCAGTGCTAGTCATGGGATAGTCTACAATGAGCAGTTCTTC.

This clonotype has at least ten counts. CDR3 amino acids: CSAFDSYEQYV. The DNA of the CDR3 is TGCAGTGCCTTCGACAGCTACGAGCAGTACGTC. The V gene is TRBV20-1, the J gene TRBJ2-7; possible D gene TRBD1, 5 bases. The CDR3 is 11 residues long. Trimming stripped 6 bases from V and 3 bases from J, with 9 bases between. CDR1 and CDR2 (germline): DFQATT, SNEGSKA (reference sequence).

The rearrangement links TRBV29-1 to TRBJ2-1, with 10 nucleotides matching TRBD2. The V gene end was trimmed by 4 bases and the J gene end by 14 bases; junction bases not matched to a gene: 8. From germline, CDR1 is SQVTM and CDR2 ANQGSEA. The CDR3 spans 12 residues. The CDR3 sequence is CSVVGLAGVEFF. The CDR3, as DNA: TGCAGCGTTGTAGGCCTAGCGGGAGTCGAGTTCTTC.

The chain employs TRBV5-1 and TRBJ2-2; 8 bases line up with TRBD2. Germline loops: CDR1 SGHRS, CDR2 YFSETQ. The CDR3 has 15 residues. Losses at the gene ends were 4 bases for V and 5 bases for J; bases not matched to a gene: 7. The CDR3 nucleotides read TGCGCCAGCAGCCTACTGGCGGGGGGTACCGGGGAGCTGTTTTTT. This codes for CASSLLAGGTGELFF.

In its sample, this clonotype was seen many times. CDR3 DNA: TGTGCCATCAGTGAGTCGACACACTCTGGGGCCAACGTCCTGACTTTC. This gives the protein CAISESTHSGANVLTF. This chain joins TRBV10-3 and TRBJ2-6, with D unclear. CDR1 is ENHRY, CDR2 SYGVKD, per germline. This CDR3 contains 16 residues. Trimming took 0 bases from V and 0 from J, leaving 6 bases between them.

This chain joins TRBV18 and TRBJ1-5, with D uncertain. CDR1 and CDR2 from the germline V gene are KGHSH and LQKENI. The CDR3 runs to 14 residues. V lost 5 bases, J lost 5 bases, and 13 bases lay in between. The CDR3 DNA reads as TGTGCCAGCTCAGCACGGACCGACGATCAGCCCCAGCATTTT. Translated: CASSARTDDQPQHF.

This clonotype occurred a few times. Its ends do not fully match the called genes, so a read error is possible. The CDR3 is CASSYPLTF. In DNA, the CDR3 is TGTGCCAGCAGCTACCCCCTAACTTTC. The chain has TRBV7-9 and TRBJ2-1, with D uncertain. Germline CDR1 and CDR2: SEHNR and FQNEAQ (reference sequence). The CDR3 spans 9 residues.

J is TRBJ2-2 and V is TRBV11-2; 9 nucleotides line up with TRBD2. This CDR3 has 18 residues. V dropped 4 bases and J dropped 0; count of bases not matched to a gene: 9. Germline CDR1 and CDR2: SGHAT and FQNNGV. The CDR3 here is CASSSHLRLAANTGELFF. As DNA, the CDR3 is TGTGCCAGCAGCTCACACCTCAGACTAGCGGCGAACACCGGGGAGCTGTTTTTT.

This chain's CDR3 is CASSFALTGTGKKTQYF. The CDR3, as DNA: TGTGCCAGCAGTTTCGCACTAACCGGGACAGGGAAAAAGACCCAGTACTTC. The chain uses TRBV6-5 and TRBJ2-5, with TRBD1 identical over 9 bases. V was pared by 4 bases and J by 6 bases, with 15 bases of the junction left unmatched. CDR1 and CDR2 from the germline V gene are MNHEY and SVGAGI. The CDR3 loop spans 17 amino acids.

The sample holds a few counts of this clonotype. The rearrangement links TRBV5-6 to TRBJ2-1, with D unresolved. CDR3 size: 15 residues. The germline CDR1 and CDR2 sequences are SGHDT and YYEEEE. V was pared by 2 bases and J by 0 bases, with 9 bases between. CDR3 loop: CASSFLRTSYNEQFF. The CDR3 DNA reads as TGTGCCAGCAGCTTTTTGCGGACCTCCTACAATGAGCAGTTCTTC.